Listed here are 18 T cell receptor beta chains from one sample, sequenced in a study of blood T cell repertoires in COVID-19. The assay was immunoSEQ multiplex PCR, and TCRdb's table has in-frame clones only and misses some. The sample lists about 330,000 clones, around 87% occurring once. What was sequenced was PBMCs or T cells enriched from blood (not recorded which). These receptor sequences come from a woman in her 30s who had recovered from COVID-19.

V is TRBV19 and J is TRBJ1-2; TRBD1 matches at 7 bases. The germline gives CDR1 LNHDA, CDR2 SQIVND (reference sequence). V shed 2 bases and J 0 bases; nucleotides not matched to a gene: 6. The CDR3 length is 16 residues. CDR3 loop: CASSIQIGTANYGYTF. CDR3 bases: TGTGCCAGTAGTATACAAATCGGGACAGCTAACTATGGCTACACCTTC.

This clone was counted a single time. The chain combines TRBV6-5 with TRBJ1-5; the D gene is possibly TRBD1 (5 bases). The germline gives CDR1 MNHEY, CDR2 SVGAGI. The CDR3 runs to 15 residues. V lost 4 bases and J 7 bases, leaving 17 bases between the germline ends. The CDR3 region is CASSSGGGWGQPQHF. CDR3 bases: TGTGCCAGCAGTTCGGGCGGCGGATGGGGCCAGCCCCAGCATTTT.

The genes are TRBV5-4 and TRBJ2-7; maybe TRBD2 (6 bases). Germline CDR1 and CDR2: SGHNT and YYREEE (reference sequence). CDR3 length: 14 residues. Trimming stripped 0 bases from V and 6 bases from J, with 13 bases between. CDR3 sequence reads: CASSLEPGVREQYF. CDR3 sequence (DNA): TGTGCCAGCAGCTTGGAGCCGGGAGTTCGCGAGCAGTACTTC.

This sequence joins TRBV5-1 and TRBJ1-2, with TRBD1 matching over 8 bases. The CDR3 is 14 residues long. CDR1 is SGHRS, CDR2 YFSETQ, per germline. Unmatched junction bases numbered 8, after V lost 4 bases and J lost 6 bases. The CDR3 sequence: CASSRDRQVDGYTF. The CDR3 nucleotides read TGCGCCAGCAGCAGGGACAGGCAGGTGGATGGCTACACCTTC.

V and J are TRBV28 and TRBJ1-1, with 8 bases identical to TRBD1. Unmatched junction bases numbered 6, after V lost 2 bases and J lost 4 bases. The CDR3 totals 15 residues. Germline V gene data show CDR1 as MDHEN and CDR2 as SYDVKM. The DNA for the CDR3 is TGTGCCAGCAGTTTACTGGACAGGGACAGCACTGAAGCTTTCTTT. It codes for CASSLLDRDSTEAFF.

The DNA of the CDR3 is TGTGCCAGCAGCTTGACAGGGAAAGGTAGAGATACGCAGTATTTT. Residues: CASSLTGKGRDTQYF. The J gene is TRBJ2-3, the V gene TRBV11-3; 7 bases align to TRBD1. V lost 3 bases and J lost 5; bases outside the gene matches: 8. Germline V gene data show CDR1 as SGHNT and CDR2 as YENEEA. This CDR3 is built from 15 residues. Together with reference TRBV11-3 and TRBJ2-3, the CDR3 gives the full variable domain: EAGVVQSPRYKIIEKKQPVAFWCNPISGHNTLYWYLQNLGQGPELLIRYENEEAVDDSQLPKDRFSAERLKGVDSTLKIQPAELGDSAVYLCASSLTGKGRDTQYFGPGTRLTVL.

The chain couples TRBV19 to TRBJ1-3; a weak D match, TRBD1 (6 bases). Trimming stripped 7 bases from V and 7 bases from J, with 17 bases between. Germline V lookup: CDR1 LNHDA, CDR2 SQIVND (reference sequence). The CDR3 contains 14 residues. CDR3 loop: CASTITGSKNTIYF. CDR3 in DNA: TGTGCCAGTACCATAACAGGGAGCAAGAACACCATATATTTT.

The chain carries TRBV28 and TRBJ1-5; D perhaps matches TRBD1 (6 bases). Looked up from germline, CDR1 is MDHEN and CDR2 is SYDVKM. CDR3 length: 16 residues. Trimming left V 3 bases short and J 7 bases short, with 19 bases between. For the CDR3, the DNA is TGTGCCAGCAGTTTTGAGCGGGGGCGAGTGGGGCAGCCCCAGCATTTT. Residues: CASSFERGRVGQPQHF. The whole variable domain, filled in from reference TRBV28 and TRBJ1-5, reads DVKVTQSSRYLVKRTGEKVFLECVQDMDHENMFWYRQDPGLGLRLIYFSYDVKMKEKGDIPEGYSVSREKKERFSLILESASTNQTSMYLCASSFERGRVGQPQHFGDGTRLSIL.

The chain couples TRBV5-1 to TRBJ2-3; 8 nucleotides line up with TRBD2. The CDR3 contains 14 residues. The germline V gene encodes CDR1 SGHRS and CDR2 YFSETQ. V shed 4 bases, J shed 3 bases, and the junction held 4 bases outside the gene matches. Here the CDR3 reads CASSVVAGTDTQYF. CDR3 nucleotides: TGCGCCAGCAGCGTGGTAGCGGGGACAGATACGCAGTATTTT.

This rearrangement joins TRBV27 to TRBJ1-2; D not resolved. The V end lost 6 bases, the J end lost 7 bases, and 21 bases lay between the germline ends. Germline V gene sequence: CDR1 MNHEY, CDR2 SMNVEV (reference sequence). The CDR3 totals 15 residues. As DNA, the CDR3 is TGTGCCAGCAGCCTTACCCCCCTCCCCCCGAGTGGCTACACCTTC. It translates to CASSLTPLPPSGYTF.

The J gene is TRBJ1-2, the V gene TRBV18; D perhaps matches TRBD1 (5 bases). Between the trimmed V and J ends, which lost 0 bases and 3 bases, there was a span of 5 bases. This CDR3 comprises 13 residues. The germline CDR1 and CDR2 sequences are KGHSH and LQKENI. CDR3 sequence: CASSPPGDYGYTF. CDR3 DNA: TGTGCCAGCTCACCACCAGGGGACTATGGCTACACCTTC. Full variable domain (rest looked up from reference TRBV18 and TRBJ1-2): NAGVMQNPRHLVRRRGQEARLRCSPMKGHSHVYWYRQLPEEGLKFMVYLQKENIIDESGMPKERFSAEFPKEGPSILRIQQVVRGDSAAYFCASSPPGDYGYTFGSGTRLTVV.

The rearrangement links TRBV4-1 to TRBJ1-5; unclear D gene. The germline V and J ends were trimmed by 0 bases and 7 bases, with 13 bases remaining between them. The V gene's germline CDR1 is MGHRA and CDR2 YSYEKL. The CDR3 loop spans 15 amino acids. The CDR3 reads CASSQEGGGLQPQHF. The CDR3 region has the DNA TGCGCCAGCAGCCAAGAGGGAGGAGGGCTCCAGCCCCAGCATTTT.

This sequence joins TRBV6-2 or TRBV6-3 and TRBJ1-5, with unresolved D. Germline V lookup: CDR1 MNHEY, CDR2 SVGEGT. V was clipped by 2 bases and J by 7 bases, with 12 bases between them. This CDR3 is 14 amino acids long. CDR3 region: CASSYEGKGQPQHF. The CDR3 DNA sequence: TGTGCCAGCAGTTACGAGGGTAAGGGACAGCCCCAGCATTTT.

CDR3 sequence: CASSVDFSGGAYNEQFF. As DNA, the CDR3 is TGTGCCAGCAGCGTAGACTTTAGCGGGGGCGCCTACAATGAGCAGTTCTTC. J is TRBJ2-1 and V is TRBV9; 9 nucleotides match TRBD2. The CDR3 runs to 17 residues. Germline lookup yields CDR1 SGDLS and CDR2 YYNGEE. The ends lost 0 bases at V and 2 bases at J; junction bases unmatched: 6.

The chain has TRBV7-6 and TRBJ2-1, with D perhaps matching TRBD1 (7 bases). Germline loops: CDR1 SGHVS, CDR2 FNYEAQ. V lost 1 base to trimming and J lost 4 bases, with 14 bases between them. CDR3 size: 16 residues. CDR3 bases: TGTGCCAGCAGCTTAGATGTGGGGGGACAGTACAATGAGCAGTTCTTC. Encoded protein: CASSLDVGGQYNEQFF.

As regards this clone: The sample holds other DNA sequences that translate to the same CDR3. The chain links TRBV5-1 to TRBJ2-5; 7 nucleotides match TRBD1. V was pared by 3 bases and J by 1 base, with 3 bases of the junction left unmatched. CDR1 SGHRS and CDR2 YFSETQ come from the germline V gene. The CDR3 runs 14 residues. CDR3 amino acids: CASSSGQVQETQYF. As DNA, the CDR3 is TGCGCCAGCAGCTCCGGACAGGTCCAAGAGACCCAGTACTTC.

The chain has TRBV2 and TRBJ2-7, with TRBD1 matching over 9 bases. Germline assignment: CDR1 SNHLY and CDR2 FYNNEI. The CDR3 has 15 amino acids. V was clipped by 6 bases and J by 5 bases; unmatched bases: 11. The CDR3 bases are TGTGCCAGCAGAGAGCCGGGACAGGGTTCACACGAGCAGTACTTC. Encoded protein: CASREPGQGSHEQYF.

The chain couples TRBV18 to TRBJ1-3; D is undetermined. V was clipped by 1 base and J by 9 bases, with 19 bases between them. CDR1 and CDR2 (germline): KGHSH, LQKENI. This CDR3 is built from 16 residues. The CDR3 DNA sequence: TGTGCCAGCTCACCACTTAGAGAGGTTTTCGCCGGCACCATATATTTT. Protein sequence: CASSPLREVFAGTIYF. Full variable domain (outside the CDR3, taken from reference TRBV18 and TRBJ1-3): NAGVMQNPRHLVRRRGQEARLRCSPMKGHSHVYWYRQLPEEGLKFMVYLQKENIIDESGMPKERFSAEFPKEGPSILRIQQVVRGDSAAYFCASSPLREVFAGTIYFGEGSWLTVV.